This TCR beta chain was profiled in a study of shared clonotypes between healthy human individuals. Measured with immunoSEQ multiplex PCR; TCRdb has only the in-frame clones, and not every one. The sample holds approximately 320,000 clones, around 90% seen once. Note on this clone: Its antigen remains unknown.

The CDR3 consists of 14 residues. CDR1 is LNHNV and CDR2 is YYDKDF in the germline V gene (reference sequence). Trimming pared 0 bases from V and 2 bases from J, leaving 8 bases between. Study conclusions and caveats: Relative to memory subsets, naive subsets generally showed larger estimated richness.

Sequenced sample: memory CD8+ T cells sorted from blood. Regarding subset: CD45RO+ cells pooled with CCR7-negative TemRA cells. The sequence was collected from a man aged 18-30 years in good health. V usage is TRBV15 and J usage is TRBJ2-7, with a tentative D call TRBD2 (5 bases). The CDR3 nucleotides are TGTGCCACCAGCAGAGAACGGGGTCCCTACGAGCAGTACTTC. Encoded protein: CATSRERGPYEQYF. Looking up the rest from reference TRBV15 and TRBJ2-7 gives the full variable domain: DAMVIQNPRYQVTQFGKPVTLSCSQTLNHNVMYWYQQKSSQAPKLLFHYYDKDFNNEADTPDNFQSRRPNTSFCFLDIRSPGLGDTAMYLCATSRERGPYEQYFGPGTRLTVT.